Sequencing of this T cell receptor (beta chain) was carried out in a study of human T cells and chemical hapten exposure. Study information: On the upper back, patch tests were applied with 0.01% DPC and read at 6 days.

Regarding the study as a whole: As patch test score rose, PT1 expanded TCR counts tended to rise as well.

This clonotype was counted only a few times. Antigen: not known. Via MiXCR, TCRdb re-called the RACE reads, giving one row per CDR3 protein. The profile shows over 95,000 distinct CDR3 sequences, approximately 13% of them singletons. V was clipped by 5 bases and J by 2 bases; unmatched bases: 3. CDR3 size: 14 residues. Germline values: CDR1 MDHEN, CDR2 SYDVKM. The time point here: patch test 1, 2 weeks after DPC sensitization. Indicated treatment: therapeutic diphenylcyclopropenone sensitization with weekly scalp DPC. The rearrangement joins TRBV28 to TRBJ1-3, with TRBD1 matching over 7 bases. The TCR sequence derives from a woman in her thirties or forties with alopecia areata. Some clones in this sample may be carry-over from other donors' samples. Sequencing was performed on whole blood, taken in connection with sensitization to the hapten diphenylcyclopropenone (DPC). The CDR3 bases are TGTGCCAGCAGTCGGACAGGCACTGGAAACACCATATATTTT. It specifies CASSRTGTGNTIYF.